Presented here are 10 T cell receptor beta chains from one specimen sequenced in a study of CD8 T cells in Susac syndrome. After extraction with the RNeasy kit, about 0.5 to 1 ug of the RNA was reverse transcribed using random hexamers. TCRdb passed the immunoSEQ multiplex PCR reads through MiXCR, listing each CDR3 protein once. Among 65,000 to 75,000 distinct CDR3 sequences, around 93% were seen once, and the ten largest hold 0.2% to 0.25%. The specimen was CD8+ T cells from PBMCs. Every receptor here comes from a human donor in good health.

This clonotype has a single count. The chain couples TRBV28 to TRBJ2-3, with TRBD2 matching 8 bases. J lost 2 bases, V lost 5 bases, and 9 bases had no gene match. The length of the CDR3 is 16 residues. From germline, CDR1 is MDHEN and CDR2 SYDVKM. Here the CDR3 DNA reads TGTGCCAGCAGTCCCGGGGGGGAGATCGACACAGATACGCAGTATTTT. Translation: CASSPGGEIDTDTQYF.

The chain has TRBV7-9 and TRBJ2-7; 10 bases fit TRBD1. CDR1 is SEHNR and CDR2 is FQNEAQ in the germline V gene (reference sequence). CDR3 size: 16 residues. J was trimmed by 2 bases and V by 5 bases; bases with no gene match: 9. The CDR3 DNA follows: TGTGCCAGCAGCGGCATGGGACAGGGGCCCACCTACGAGCAGTACGTC. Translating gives CASSGMGQGPTYEQYV.

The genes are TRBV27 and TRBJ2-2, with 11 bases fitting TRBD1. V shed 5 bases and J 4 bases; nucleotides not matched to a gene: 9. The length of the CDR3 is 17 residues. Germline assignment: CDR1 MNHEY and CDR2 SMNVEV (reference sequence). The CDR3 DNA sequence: TGTGCCAGCAGTGCGAGCTCCGGGACAGGGGGCACCGGGGAGCTGTTTTTT. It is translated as CASSASSGTGGTGELFF.

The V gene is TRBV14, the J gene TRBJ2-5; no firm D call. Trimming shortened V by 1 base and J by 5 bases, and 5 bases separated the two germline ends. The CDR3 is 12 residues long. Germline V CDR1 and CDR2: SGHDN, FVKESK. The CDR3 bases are TGTGCCAGCAGCCAAGCCGAGGAGACCCAGTACTTC. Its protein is CASSQAEETQYF.

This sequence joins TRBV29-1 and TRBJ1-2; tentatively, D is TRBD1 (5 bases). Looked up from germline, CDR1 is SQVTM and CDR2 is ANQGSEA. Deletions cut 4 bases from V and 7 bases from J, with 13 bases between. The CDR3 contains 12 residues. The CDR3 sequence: CSVVWGNGGYTF. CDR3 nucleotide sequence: TGCAGCGTTGTATGGGGGAACGGTGGCTACACCTTC.

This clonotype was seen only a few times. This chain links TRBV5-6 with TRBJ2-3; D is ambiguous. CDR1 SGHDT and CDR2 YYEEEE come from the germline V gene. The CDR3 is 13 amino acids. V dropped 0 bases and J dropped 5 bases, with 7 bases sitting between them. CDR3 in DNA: TGTGCCAGCAGCTTGGGGGCAGGAGATACGCAGTATTTT. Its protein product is CASSLGAGDTQYF.

The CDR3 loop reads CSASIGDYGYTF. As DNA, the CDR3 is TGCAGTGCTAGTATAGGGGACTATGGCTACACCTTC. The chain joins TRBV20-1 to TRBJ1-2, with TRBD1 as a possible D gene (5 bases). CDR1 and CDR2 (germline): DFQATT, SNEGSKA (reference sequence). V lost 3 bases, J lost 3 bases, and 8 bases lay in between. This CDR3 region has 12 residues.

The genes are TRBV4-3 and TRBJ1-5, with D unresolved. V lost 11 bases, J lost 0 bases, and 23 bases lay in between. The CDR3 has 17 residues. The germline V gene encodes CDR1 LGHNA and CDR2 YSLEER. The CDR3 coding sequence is TGCGCCCCTCCCAAGTTAACCGGGCCTTATAGCAATCAGCCCCAGCATTTT. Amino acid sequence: CAPPKLTGPYSNQPQHF.

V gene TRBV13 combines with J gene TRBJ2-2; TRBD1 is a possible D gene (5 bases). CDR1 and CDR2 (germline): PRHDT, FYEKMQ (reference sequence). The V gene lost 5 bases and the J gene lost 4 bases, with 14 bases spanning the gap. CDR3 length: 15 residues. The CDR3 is CASSITGGATGELFF. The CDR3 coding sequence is TGTGCCAGCAGCATCACAGGTGGGGCCACCGGGGAGCTGTTTTTT.

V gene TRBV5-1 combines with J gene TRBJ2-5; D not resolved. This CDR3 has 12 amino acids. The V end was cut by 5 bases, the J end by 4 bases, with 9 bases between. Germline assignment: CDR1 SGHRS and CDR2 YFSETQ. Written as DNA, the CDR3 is TGCGCCAGCAGTAACATCGGAGAGACCCAGTACTTC. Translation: CASSNIGETQYF.